This T cell receptor beta chain was sequenced for a study of blood T cell repertoires in COVID-19. At the level of the study: Acute and convalescent COVID-19 samples came from the United States, Italy and Spain. T cells, B-cell-depleted T cells, or PBMCs supplied cDNA or gDNA.

The CDR3 contains 12 residues. The germline gives CDR1 LNHDA, CDR2 SQIVND (reference sequence). Trimming cost V 7 bases and J 4 bases; bases outside gene matches: 2. In the study's own analysis: Nucleated cell number was recorded as an estimate derived from reference gene primer amplification. The method was immunoSEQ multiplex PCR; TCRdb's version includes in-frame clones alone and lacks a portion of them. The V and J calls and clone size are taken from that table; D and trimming were inferred from the DNA. The table records over 250,000 clones, roughly 86% of them present only once. Sequencing was done on a sample of peripheral blood. The V gene is TRBV19, the J gene TRBJ2-7; TRBD1 matches 9 bases. This clonotype was sampled from a woman aged 45-59 years with acute or convalescent COVID-19. The CDR3 DNA reads as TGTGCCAGTACGGGACAGGGATACGAGCAGTACTTC. Protein product: CASTGQGYEQYF.